The 18 T cell receptor beta chains reported below all come from one sample, sequenced in a study of T cells in Graves' hyperthyroidism and ophthalmopathy. Using RNA transcripts as the source, TCR beta CDR3 regions were amplified. The HTBI primer set was used in a first-round RT-PCR of the TCR CDR3. TCRdb called the multiplex PCR reads again in MiXCR, with one record for every CDR3 protein. The data show about 410,000 distinct CDR3 sequences, around 15% seen once. Sequenced material: blood. The receptors shown here come from a man aged 18 to 35 with Graves' ophthalmopathy.

This clonotype was seen many times. This rearrangement joins TRBV18 to TRBJ1-2; D is undetermined. CDR3 length: 13 amino acids. V lost 6 bases, J lost 3 bases, and 11 bases lay in between. Germline V lookup: CDR1 KGHSH, CDR2 LQKENI. The CDR3 is CASSQTSHYGYTF. For the CDR3, the DNA is TGTGCCAGCTCGCAAACCTCCCACTATGGCTACACCTTC. Complete variable domain (other parts from reference TRBV18 and TRBJ1-2): NAGVMQNPRHLVRRRGQEARLRCSPMKGHSHVYWYRQLPEEGLKFMVYLQKENIIDESGMPKERFSAEFPKEGPSILRIQQVVRGDSAAYFCASSQTSHYGYTFGSGTRLTVV.

This clonotype appeared many times. J is TRBJ1-1 and V is TRBV15, with a possible D match to TRBD1 (6 bases). CDR1 and CDR2 (germline): LNHNV, YYDKDF (reference sequence). The CDR3 has 14 residues. V was trimmed by 4 bases and J by 4 bases, leaving 13 bases between them. DNA for the CDR3: TGTGCCACCAGCATAACAACAGGGAGCACTGAAGCTTTCTTT. Protein product: CATSITTGSTEAFF.

This clonotype was seen more than once but under ten times. A junction boundary mismatches the germline segment, possibly from a read error. The genes are TRBV6-5 and TRBJ1-6; D may be TRBD1 (5 bases). CDR3 length: 15 amino acids. Germline V gene sequence: CDR1 MNHEY, CDR2 SVGAGI. CDR3 loop: CASCYGAFLNSPLHF. CDR3 sequence (DNA): TGTGCCAGCTGTTATGGGGCTTTTTTAAATTCACCCCTCCACTTT.

This clonotype was detected many times. This chain joins TRBV7-9 and TRBJ2-5; 12 bases map to TRBD2. CDR3 length equals 16 residues. Germline CDR1 is SEHNR and CDR2 is FQNEAQ (reference sequence). J lost 5 bases, V lost 4 bases, and 8 bases had no gene match. CDR3 region: CASSSYRTSGVETQYF. CDR3 coding DNA: TGTGCCAGCAGCTCGTATAGGACTAGCGGGGTGGAGACCCAGTACTTC.

At least ten counts were recorded for this clonotype. The chain is built from TRBV3-1 and TRBJ1-2; 7 bases line up with TRBD1. Germline V CDR1 and CDR2: LGHDT, YNNKEL (reference sequence). The CDR3 totals 13 residues. V dropped 4 bases and J dropped 6; count of bases not matched to a gene: 5. CDR3 loop: CASSLGTVHGYTF. The CDR3, as DNA: TGTGCCAGCAGCCTCGGGACAGTTCATGGCTACACCTTC.

The rearrangement joins TRBV4-2 to TRBJ2-5; the D is unclear. CDR3 size: 13 residues. Trimming pared 9 bases from V and 5 bases from J, leaving 16 bases between. Germline CDR1 and CDR2: LGHNA and YNFKEQ. In nucleotides, the CDR3 is TGTGCCAGTAGCTCAACCGGGCTCGAGACCCAGTACTTC. This gives the protein CASSSTGLETQYF.

The V and J genes are TRBV12-3 or TRBV12-4 and TRBJ2-5; 12 bases match TRBD2. V dropped 5 bases and J dropped 4; count of bases not matched to a gene: 8. The CDR3 contains 16 residues. Here the CDR3 DNA reads TGTGCCAGCAGTCCTAGCGGGGGGGCCTGGGGAGAGACCCAGTACTTC. Amino acids: CASSPSGGAWGETQYF.

This CDR3 reads CSARDRNRGYGYTF. In nucleotides, the CDR3 is TGCAGTGCTAGAGATAGGAACAGGGGGTATGGCTACACCTTC. This chain uses TRBV20-1 with TRBJ1-2; 8 nucleotides agree with TRBD1. The CDR3 spans 14 residues. Germline lookup yields CDR1 DFQATT and CDR2 SNEGSKA (reference sequence). J was trimmed by 5 bases and V by 0 bases; bases with no gene match: 5.

The CDR3: CATSTGTSRAYNEQFF. The CDR3 DNA is TGTGCCACCAGCACCGGGACTAGCCGAGCCTACAATGAGCAGTTCTTC. The chain uses TRBV15 and TRBJ2-1; 9 bases map to TRBD2. Unmatched junction bases numbered 6, after V lost 4 bases and J lost 2 bases. Germline CDR1 is LNHNV and CDR2 is YYDKDF (reference sequence). The CDR3 covers 16 residues.

The CDR3 sequence is CASSGTGGRADTQYF. DNA of the CDR3: TGTGCCAGCAGCGGGACAGGGGGACGGGCAGATACGCAGTATTTT. The chain is built from TRBV12-3 or TRBV12-4 and TRBJ2-3, with 11 bases lining up with TRBD1. The CDR3 has 15 residues. Trimming removed 6 bases from V and 4 bases from J; junction bases left unmatched: 6.

This clonotype has at least ten counts. V is TRBV5-5 and J is TRBJ1-2; D not certain. Trimming pared 4 bases from V and 2 bases from J, leaving 12 bases between. Germline V gene lookup returns CDR1 SGHKS and CDR2 YYEKEE (reference sequence). The CDR3 is 14 amino acids. CDR3 nucleotide sequence: TGTGCCAGCAGCACAGCAACCCTCAACTATGGCTACACCTTC. This codes for CASSTATLNYGYTF.

This clonotype was picked up many times. The V and J genes are TRBV6-2 or TRBV6-3 and TRBJ1-2; the D gene is possibly TRBD1 (6 bases). Trimming pared 1 base from V and 7 bases from J, leaving 10 bases between. The CDR3 is 13 residues long. Germline V gene data show CDR1 as MNHEY and CDR2 as SVGEGT. The CDR3 DNA sequence: TGTGCCAGCAGTTACTTCACAGGGTTTGGCTACACCTTC. Encoded protein: CASSYFTGFGYTF.

This clonotype was seen many times. The chain recombines TRBV2 with TRBJ2-1; the match to TRBD2 covers 8 bases. This CDR3 is built from 14 residues. V shed 9 bases, J shed 7 bases, and the junction held 11 bases outside the gene matches. CDR1 is SNHLY and CDR2 is FYNNEI in the germline V gene. The CDR3 reads CAREGTRIDNEQFF. The CDR3 DNA reads as TGTGCCAGAGAAGGGACTAGGATAGATAATGAGCAGTTCTTC.

This clonotype showed up many times. The chain combines TRBV19 with TRBJ1-2; D is unresolved. Trimming pared 11 bases from V and 5 bases from J, leaving 18 bases between. Germline loops: CDR1 LNHDA, CDR2 SQIVND (reference sequence). This CDR3 has 13 residues. The DNA of the CDR3 is TGTGCCTCAGCCCTGGGAGGGAATTATGGCTACACCTTC. Translating it yields CASALGGNYGYTF. The whole variable domain, remainder taken from reference TRBV19 and TRBJ1-2, is DGGITQSPKYLFRKEGQNVTLSCEQNLNHDAMYWYRQDPGQGLRLIYYSQIVNDFQKGDIAEGYSVSREKKESFPLTVTSAQKNPTAFYLCASALGGNYGYTFGSGTRLTVV.

The chain joins TRBV6-4 to TRBJ2-5, with D unclear. Trimming pared 5 bases from V and 5 bases from J, leaving 18 bases between. The CDR3 contains 15 residues. Germline CDR1 is MRHNA and CDR2 is SNTAGT. The DNA of the CDR3 is TGTGCCAGCAGTCCCGGACGGTCCGATCGGGAGACCCAGTACTTC. It yields the protein CASSPGRSDRETQYF.

The chain employs TRBV9 and TRBJ1-5; D gene uncertain. The CDR3 has 14 residues. V lost 4 bases and J 2 bases, leaving 10 bases between the germline ends. Looked up from germline, CDR1 is SGDLS and CDR2 is YYNGEE. As DNA, the CDR3 is TGTGCCAGCAGCACGGGTCTCGGCAATCAGCCCCAGCATTTT. As protein: CASSTGLGNQPQHF.

This clonotype has at least ten counts. The chain links TRBV24-1 to TRBJ2-3, with D uncertain. The CDR3 loop spans 15 amino acids. V gave up 4 bases and J gave up 1 base, with 11 bases separating them. The germline gives CDR1 KGHDR, CDR2 SFDVKD. The CDR3 reads CATSEPGRGTDTQYF. The CDR3 DNA is TGTGCCACCAGTGAGCCCGGACGGGGCACAGATACGCAGTATTTT.

This clonotype was seen only a few times. The chain employs TRBV6-9 and TRBJ2-7, with TRBD2 identical over 9 bases. The CDR3 sequence is 15 residues long. Unmatched junction bases numbered 4, after V lost 4 bases and J lost 0 bases. Germline CDR1 is MNHGY and CDR2 is SVAAGI. The CDR3 is CASSLAAGGSYEQYF. The CDR3, as DNA: TGTGCCAGCAGTTTAGCAGCGGGAGGCTCCTACGAGCAGTACTTC.